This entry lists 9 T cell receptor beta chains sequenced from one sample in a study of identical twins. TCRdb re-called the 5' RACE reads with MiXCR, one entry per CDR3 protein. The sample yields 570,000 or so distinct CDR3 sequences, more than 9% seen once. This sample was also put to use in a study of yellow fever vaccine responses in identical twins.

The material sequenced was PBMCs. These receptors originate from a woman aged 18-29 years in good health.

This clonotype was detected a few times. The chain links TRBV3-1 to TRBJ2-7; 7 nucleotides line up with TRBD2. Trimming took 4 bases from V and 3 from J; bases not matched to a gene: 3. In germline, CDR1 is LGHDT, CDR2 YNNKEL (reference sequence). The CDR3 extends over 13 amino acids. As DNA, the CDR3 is TGTGCCAGCAGCCCGGGACTACTCTACGAGCAGTACTTC. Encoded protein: CASSPGLLYEQYF.

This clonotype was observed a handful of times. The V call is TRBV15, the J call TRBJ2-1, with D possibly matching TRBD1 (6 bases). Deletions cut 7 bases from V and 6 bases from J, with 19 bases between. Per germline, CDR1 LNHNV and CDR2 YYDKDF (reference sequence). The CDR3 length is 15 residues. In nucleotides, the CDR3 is TGTGCCACCAACACATTACCGGGACAAGGCAATGAGCAGTTCTTC. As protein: CATNTLPGQGNEQFF. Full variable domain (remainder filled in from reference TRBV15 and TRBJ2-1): DAMVIQNPRYQVTQFGKPVTLSCSQTLNHNVMYWYQQKSSQAPKLLFHYYDKDFNNEADTPDNFQSRRPNTSFCFLDIRSPGLGDTAMYLCATNTLPGQGNEQFFGPGTRLTVL.

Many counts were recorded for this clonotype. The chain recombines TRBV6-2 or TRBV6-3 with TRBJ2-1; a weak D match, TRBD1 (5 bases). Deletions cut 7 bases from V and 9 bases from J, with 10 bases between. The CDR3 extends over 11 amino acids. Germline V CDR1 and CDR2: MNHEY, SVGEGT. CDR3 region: CASTKGVEQFF. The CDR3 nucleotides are TGTGCCAGCACGAAAGGGGTTGAGCAGTTCTTC.

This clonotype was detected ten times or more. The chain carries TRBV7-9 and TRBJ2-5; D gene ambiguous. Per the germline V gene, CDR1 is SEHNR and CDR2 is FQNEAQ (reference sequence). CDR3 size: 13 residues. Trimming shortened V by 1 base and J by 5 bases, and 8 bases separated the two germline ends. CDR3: CASSLGGWETQYF. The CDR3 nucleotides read TGTGCCAGCAGCTTAGGGGGTTGGGAGACCCAGTACTTC.

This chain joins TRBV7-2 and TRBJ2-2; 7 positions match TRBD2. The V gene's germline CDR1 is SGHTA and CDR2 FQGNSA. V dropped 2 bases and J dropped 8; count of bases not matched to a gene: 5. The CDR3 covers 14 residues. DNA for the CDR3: TGTGCCAGCAGCTTACTGCGCGGGGGAGGGGAGCTGTTTTTT. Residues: CASSLLRGGGELFF.

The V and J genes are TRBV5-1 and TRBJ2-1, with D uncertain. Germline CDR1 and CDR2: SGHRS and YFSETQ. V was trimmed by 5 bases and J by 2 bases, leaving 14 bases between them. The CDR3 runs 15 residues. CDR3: CASRLRAVTYNEQFF. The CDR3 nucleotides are TGCGCCAGCAGACTTAGGGCAGTTACCTACAATGAGCAGTTCTTC. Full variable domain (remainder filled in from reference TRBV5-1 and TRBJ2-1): KAGVTQTPRYLIKTRGQQVTLSCSPISGHRSVSWYQQTPGQGLQFLFEYFSETQRNKGNFPGRFSGRQFSNSRSEMNVSTLELGDSALYLCASRLRAVTYNEQFFGPGTRLTVL.

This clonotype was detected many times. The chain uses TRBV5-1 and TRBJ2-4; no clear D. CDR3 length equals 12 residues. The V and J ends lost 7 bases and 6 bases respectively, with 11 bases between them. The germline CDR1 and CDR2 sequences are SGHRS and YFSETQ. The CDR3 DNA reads TGCGCCAGCTCAGAAGACTTAAACATTCAGTACTTC. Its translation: CASSEDLNIQYF.

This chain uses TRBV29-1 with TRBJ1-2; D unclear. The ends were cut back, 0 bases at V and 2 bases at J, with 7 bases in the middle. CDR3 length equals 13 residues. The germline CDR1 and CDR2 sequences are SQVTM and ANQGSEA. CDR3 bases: TGCAGCGTTGAAGAGGGGATGAACTATGGCTACACCTTC. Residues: CSVEEGMNYGYTF.

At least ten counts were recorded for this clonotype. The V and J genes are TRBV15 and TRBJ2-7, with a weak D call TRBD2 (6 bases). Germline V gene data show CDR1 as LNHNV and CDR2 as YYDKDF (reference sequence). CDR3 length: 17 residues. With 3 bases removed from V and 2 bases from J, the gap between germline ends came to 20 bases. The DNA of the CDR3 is TGTGCCACCAGCAGTGACCGTTTGCGGGACTTGGCCTACGAGCAGTACTTC. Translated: CATSSDRLRDLAYEQYF.